This entry is about one T cell receptor (beta chain). Its specificity is not known. Repertoires were generated with immunoSEQ multiplex PCR, while TCRdb's copy carries only in-frame clones and drops some. The sample lists approximately 130,000 clones, approximately 88% seen once, with approximately 6% in the top ten. This specimen belongs to a study of T cell responses to AZD1222 COVID-19 vaccine. Study-level findings and limits: Following two doses of AZD1222, Spike-specific TCR breadth and depth rose. Donors skewed white British and female; clonal diversity was possibly underestimated. Nearly half of the spike-specific TCRs reportedly recognize variant regions that carry no mutations.

Pooling of second doses given at about 4 or about 12 weeks was done. This TCR was sampled from an adult who received the AZD1222 COVID-19 vaccine. The specimen was peripheral blood, collected 28 days after the second AZD1222 dose.

The CDR3 reads CASSRVNTEAFF. The CDR3 DNA sequence: TGTGCCAGCAGCAGGGTTAACACTGAAGCTTTCTTT. The chain has TRBV27 and TRBJ1-1; D is possibly TRBD1 (5 bases). The length of the CDR3 is 12 residues. CDR1 MNHEY and CDR2 SMNVEV come from the germline V gene (reference sequence). V was pared by 6 bases and J by 2 bases, with 7 bases between.